The 9 T cell receptor beta chains listed next were all sequenced from one sample in a study of OX40 agonist ivuxolimab in advanced cancers. Method: immunoSEQ multiplex PCR; TCRdb's copy keeps in-frame clones and lacks some. The sample consists of 65,000 to 100,000 clones, around 92% of them appearing once. The sample was CD4+ or CD8+ T cells sorted from blood, taken in a trial of the OX40 agonist ivuxolimab. The source of these receptors is an adult with an advanced solid tumor such as melanoma, head and neck, liver or kidney cancer.

The chain combines TRBV6-6 with TRBJ2-7, with TRBD1 identical over 11 bases. Trimming removed 2 bases from V and 4 bases from J; junction bases left unmatched: 4. Germline CDR1 MNHNY, CDR2 SVGAGI (reference sequence). This CDR3 contains 15 residues. The CDR3 protein is CASSYQGQGAYEQYF. In DNA form, the CDR3 reads TGTGCCAGCAGTTACCAAGGACAGGGGGCGTACGAGCAGTACTTC.

The genes are TRBV5-8 and TRBJ1-1; no definite D call. This CDR3 region has 15 residues. V shed 0 bases and J shed 3 bases, with 12 bases lying between them. Germline lookup yields CDR1 SGHTS and CDR2 YDEGEE. CDR3 sequence (DNA): TGTGCCAGCAGCTTGGAAGGCCACCTATACACTGAAGCTTTCTTT. Translated, it gives CASSLEGHLYTEAFF.

V is TRBV5-1 and J is TRBJ2-2, with 8 nucleotides matching TRBD2. The CDR3 extends over 14 amino acids. Germline loops: CDR1 SGHRS, CDR2 YFSETQ. The V segment lost 4 bases and the J segment 2 bases; nucleotides outside the gene matches: 1. CDR3 sequence reads: CASSLAGNTGELFF. CDR3 bases: TGCGCCAGCAGCCTAGCGGGTAACACCGGGGAGCTGTTTTTT.

The V call is TRBV29-1, the J call TRBJ1-1; 7 bases align to TRBD1. Germline trimming cut 8 bases from V and 1 base from J; bases unmatched to any gene: 7. The length of the CDR3 is 13 residues. Germline V gene data show CDR1 as SQVTM and CDR2 as ANQGSEA. CDR3 nucleotide sequence: TGCAGCTCGCTCACAGGGGAGAACACTGAAGCTTTCTTT. Translation: CSSLTGENTEAFF.

This clone showed up just once. V and J are TRBV5-3 and TRBJ2-7; perhaps TRBD1 as D (6 bases). TRBV5-3 is given ORF status, its function remaining uncertain. The V gene lost 5 bases and the J gene lost 0 bases, with 15 bases spanning the gap. The CDR3 runs 15 residues. The CDR3, as DNA: TGTGCCAGAAGAAAGTCAGGGGTGGGCTCCTACGAGCAGTACTTC. As protein: CARRKSGVGSYEQYF.

V usage is TRBV5-1 and J usage is TRBJ2-5; 10 nucleotides match TRBD2. The CDR3 is 15 amino acids. With V trimmed by 0 bases and J by 4 bases, 3 bases remained unmatched. Germline values: CDR1 SGHRS, CDR2 YFSETQ. The CDR3 sequence: CASSLGQREGETQYF. CDR3 nucleotides: TGCGCCAGCAGCTTGGGCCAGCGGGAGGGAGAGACCCAGTACTTC.

This rearrangement joins TRBV25-1 to TRBJ2-1, with D tentatively TRBD2 (5 bases). CDR3 length: 15 residues. Per germline, CDR1 MGHDK and CDR2 SYGVNS. The germline V and J ends were trimmed by 7 bases and 3 bases, with 16 bases remaining between them. The CDR3 spells CASTRAGPSYNEQFF. As DNA, the CDR3 is TGTGCCAGCACTAGGGCGGGTCCGAGCTACAATGAGCAGTTCTTC.

This chain joins TRBV9 and TRBJ2-1; D might be TRBD2 (5 bases). This CDR3 comprises 15 residues. Germline CDR1 is SGDLS and CDR2 is YYNGEE. Trimming pared 4 bases from V and 2 bases from J, leaving 13 bases between. In DNA, the CDR3 is TGTGCCAGCAGCCAAGGAGAGGGCGCCTACAATGAGCAGTTCTTC. Its protein product is CASSQGEGAYNEQFF. The variable domain in full, completed from reference TRBV9 and TRBJ2-1, reads DSGVTQTPKHLITATGQRVTLRCSPRSGDLSVYWYQQSLDQGLQFLIQYYNGEERAKGNILERFSAQQFPDLHSELNLSSLELGDSALYFCASSQGEGAYNEQFFGPGTRLTVL.

This chain links TRBV10-2 with TRBJ2-1, with 11 bases aligning to TRBD2. Germline V CDR1 and CDR2: WSHSY, SAAADI. The CDR3 is made up of 14 amino acids. The ends lost 7 bases at V and 6 bases at J; junction bases unmatched: 5. The CDR3 here is CASKGLAVLNEQFF. In nucleotides, the CDR3 is TGCGCCAGCAAGGGACTAGCGGTACTCAATGAGCAGTTCTTC.